This T cell receptor (beta chain) is drawn from a study of identical twins. With 5 bases clipped from V and 3 bases from J, the junction kept 10 bases outside the gene matches. The CDR3 has 15 amino acids. The germline V gene has CDR1 DFQATT and CDR2 SNEGSKA (reference sequence). This clonotype was seen only a few times. The antigen is unknown. Template switching added a universal primer site; cDNA carried unique molecular identifiers. TCRdb re-called the 5' RACE reads with MiXCR, one entry per CDR3 protein. The data contain 500,000 or so distinct CDR3 sequences, approximately 22% of them singletons. Study results and caveats: Cord blood beta clonotypes present at high abundance carried fewer insertions; no such pattern appeared in memory repertoires.

These data were also reused for a study on T cells expressing NK-cell markers. From that study: These clonotypes also led the CD3+CD56-NKG2C+ fraction in four donors.

The receptor was isolated from a young woman in good health. The chain uses TRBV20-1 and TRBJ2-3; 8 nucleotides align to TRBD1. Sequenced input: CD4+ T cells sorted from blood. The CDR3 DNA is TGCAGTGCTTGTTCTTTCCGGGACAGGACAGATACGCAGTATTTT. Translated: CSACSFRDRTDTQYF.